The 9 T cell receptor beta chains below all came from one sample that was sequenced in a study of T-cell reconstitution after alpha-beta-depleted transplantation in children. Library preparation (for TCRbeta) was performed with unique molecular identifiers. TCRdb re-called the PCR reads with MiXCR, one entry per CDR3 protein. The sample records about 610,000 distinct CDR3 sequences, over 20% being singletons. This specimen consisted of PBMCs, obtained before TCRalphabeta/CD19-depleted stem cell transplant. Receptor source: a boy less than two years old with Wiskott-Aldrich syndrome, due to receive a stem cell transplant.

This clonotype was found a few times. The rearrangement links TRBV7-9 to TRBJ2-1; no firm D call. This CDR3 comprises 13 residues. Germline V lookup: CDR1 SEHNR, CDR2 FQNEAQ (reference sequence). V lost 4 bases to trimming and J lost 5 bases, with 9 bases between them. This CDR3 reads CASSSLIDNEQFF. CDR3 nucleotide sequence: TGTGCCAGCAGCTCATTGATAGACAATGAGCAGTTCTTC.

The chain couples TRBV5-1 to TRBJ2-1; D gene uncertain. This CDR3 is built from 13 residues. Germline assignment: CDR1 SGHRS and CDR2 YFSETQ. V was clipped by 1 base and J by 9 bases, with 11 bases between them. The CDR3 here is CASSLRFSSEQFF. DNA for the CDR3: TGCGCCAGCAGCTTGCGGTTTTCGTCTGAGCAGTTCTTC. Drawing the rest from reference TRBV5-1 and TRBJ2-1, the complete variable domain is KAGVTQTPRYLIKTRGQQVTLSCSPISGHRSVSWYQQTPGQGLQFLFEYFSETQRNKGNFPGRFSGRQFSNSRSEMNVSTLELGDSALYLCASSLRFSSEQFFGPGTRLTVL.

A few counts support this clonotype. The chain has TRBV5-1 and TRBJ2-5, with 7 bases lining up with TRBD2. J lost 5 bases, V lost 0 bases, and 7 bases had no gene match. This CDR3 has 15 amino acids. CDR1 SGHRS and CDR2 YFSETQ come from the germline V gene. The CDR3: CASSLGPLAEETQYF. For the CDR3, the DNA is TGCGCCAGCAGCTTGGGTCCGCTAGCGGAGGAGACCCAGTACTTC.

This clonotype was observed a few times. This chain uses TRBV5-1 with TRBJ2-4, with D unresolved. Germline-derived CDR1 and CDR2 are SGHRS and YFSETQ. The CDR3 has 15 residues. V lost 8 bases to trimming and J lost 10 bases, with 25 bases between them. The DNA of the CDR3 is TGCGCCAGTCCGAACGCGTGGGGTCGCGAGTGGATTCAGTACTTC. As protein: CASPNAWGREWIQYF.

This sequence joins TRBV7-2 and TRBJ2-3; maybe TRBD2 (5 bases). This CDR3 has 16 residues. Germline lookup yields CDR1 SGHTA and CDR2 FQGNSA. Trimming took off 5 bases at V and 5 bases at J, with 20 bases between the two ends. The CDR3 coding sequence is TGTGCCAGCAGCCGTCGGATAGCCAGGACTGAAGATACGCAGTATTTT. Translating gives CASSRRIARTEDTQYF.

This clonotype was counted between two and nine times. The rearrangement joins TRBV12-3 or TRBV12-4 to TRBJ2-5; D ambiguous. Deletions cut 2 bases from V and 2 bases from J, with 15 bases between. CDR3 length: 16 amino acids. In nucleotides, the CDR3 is TGTGCCAGCAGTTTACCATCTGTCGAGCAGCAAGAGACCCAGTACTTC. Its translation is CASSLPSVEQQETQYF.

The chain has TRBV5-1 and TRBJ2-1, with 8 positions matching TRBD1. With 4 bases clipped from V and 6 bases from J, the junction kept 12 bases outside the gene matches. Per the germline V gene, CDR1 is SGHRS and CDR2 is YFSETQ. This CDR3 has 16 amino acids. This CDR3 reads CASSRTGWTLINEQFF. DNA of the CDR3: TGCGCCAGCAGCCGGACAGGGTGGACCTTAATCAATGAGCAGTTCTTC.

The V and J genes are TRBV5-1 and TRBJ2-2; the D call may be TRBD1 or TRBD2 (5 bases each). Germline CDR1 SGHRS, CDR2 YFSETQ. The CDR3 is made up of 14 amino acids. V lost 4 bases and J 4 bases, leaving 11 bases between the germline ends. CDR3: CASSQGGGTGELFF. CDR3 nucleotide sequence: TGCGCCAGCAGCCAGGGTGGAGGCACCGGGGAGCTGTTTTTT.

V gene TRBV20-1 combines with J gene TRBJ2-7; unclear D gene. V shed 3 bases and J shed 3 bases, with 12 bases lying between them. The germline V gene encodes CDR1 DFQATT and CDR2 SNEGSKA (reference sequence). CDR3 size: 13 residues. CDR3 sequence reads: CSASPADHYEQYF. CDR3 DNA: TGCAGTGCTAGCCCTGCGGACCACTACGAGCAGTACTTC.